Sequencing of this TCR beta chain was carried out in a study of OX40 agonist ivuxolimab in advanced cancers. On the study more broadly: Allowance was made for prior anti-PD-1, anti-PD-L1 or anti-CTLA-4 therapy, and around 41% had some. Study results and limitations: Partial responders at 0.1-3.0 mg/kg had among the lowest clonal expansion. More expanded clones were found, on average, in CD8+ than in CD4+ T cells. There was clonal expansion of CD4+ and CD8+ blood T cells by week 6 at 0.1 to 3.0 mg/kg.

Only in-frame clones appear in the TCRdb table, and some are missing; sequencing was by immunoSEQ multiplex PCR. The sample shows some 66,000 clones, approximately 80% of them seen only once. Remarks on this clone: Its target is not known.

Germline loops: CDR1 SNHLY, CDR2 FYNNEI. V dropped 6 bases and J dropped 2 bases, with 7 bases sitting between them. The CDR3 runs 12 residues. J is TRBJ1-2 and V is TRBV2; D ambiguous. This receptor was identified in an adult with an advanced solid tumor such as melanoma, head and neck, liver or kidney cancer. This specimen consisted of CD4+ or CD8+ T cells sorted from blood, obtained in a trial of the OX40 agonist ivuxolimab. CDR3 loop: CASSSENYGYTF. The CDR3 DNA reads TGTGCCAGCAGCTCAGAAAACTATGGCTACACCTTC.